What follows are 14 T cell receptor beta chains derived from one specimen sequenced in a study of blood T cell repertoires in COVID-19. Only in-frame clones appear in the TCRdb table, and some are missing; sequencing was by immunoSEQ multiplex PCR. The profile shows tens of thousands of clones, around 88% of them singletons. The sequenced sample was peripheral blood. The receptors originated from a woman aged 80 or over with acute or convalescent COVID-19.

The chain links TRBV3-1 (or the pseudogene TRBV3-2) to TRBJ2-5; 8 bases match TRBD1. Germline CDR1 reads LGHDT; CDR2 reads YNNKEL (reference sequence). V lost 7 bases, J lost 4 bases, and 8 bases stayed unmatched. The CDR3 has 14 amino acids. The CDR3 DNA sequence: TGTGCCAGCATTCGACAGGGGTCCGGAGAGACCCAGTACTTC. Encoded protein: CASIRQGSGETQYF.

The chain is built from TRBV2 and TRBJ1-5; TRBD1 aligns across 7 bases. Germline-derived CDR1 and CDR2 are SNHLY and FYNNEI. The V gene end was trimmed by 4 bases and the J gene end by 2 bases; junction bases not matched to a gene: 5. CDR3 length equals 15 residues. CDR3 loop: CASSGTGVGNQPQHF. The CDR3 DNA reads as TGTGCCAGCAGTGGGACAGGCGTCGGCAATCAGCCCCAGCATTTT.

The count of this clone is one. CDR3 amino acids: CASSIITSSYNSPLHF. As DNA, the CDR3 is TGTGCCAGTAGTATAATAACCAGCTCCTATAATTCACCCCTCCACTTT. This chain links TRBV19 with TRBJ1-6; D remains ambiguous. CDR1 is LNHDA, CDR2 SQIVND, per germline (reference sequence). This CDR3 is built from 16 residues. V gave up 2 bases and J gave up 0 bases, with 8 bases separating them.

This chain joins TRBV2 and TRBJ1-5; tentative D call: TRBD1 (6 bases). The V end was cut by 7 bases, the J end by 4 bases, with 17 bases between. Germline V gene data show CDR1 as SNHLY and CDR2 as FYNNEI. The CDR3 is 15 residues long. The CDR3 nucleotides are TGTGCCAGCATCTCAGGGGCCGACAAAAATCAGCCCCAGCATTTT. Translation: CASISGADKNQPQHF.

The chain employs TRBV6-2 or TRBV6-3 and TRBJ2-3, with 15 bases lining up with TRBD2. The germline V gene has CDR1 MNHEY and CDR2 SVGEGT. This CDR3 region has 19 residues. With 2 bases clipped from V and 4 bases from J, the junction kept 10 bases outside the gene matches. The CDR3 loop reads CASSYPGLAGGSNADTQYF. Written as DNA, the CDR3 is TGTGCCAGCAGTTACCCGGGACTAGCGGGGGGCTCTAACGCAGATACGCAGTATTTT.

The CDR3 sequence: CASSLQGADEKLFF. The DNA for the CDR3 is TGTGCCAGTAGTTTACAGGGGGCCGATGAAAAACTGTTTTTT. The chain carries TRBV19 and TRBJ1-4; 9 nucleotides match TRBD1. CDR1 is LNHDA and CDR2 is SQIVND in the germline V gene (reference sequence). This CDR3 spans 14 amino acids. The V and J ends lost 5 bases and 6 bases, in that order; junction bases with no gene match: 4. The full variable domain, rest sourced from reference TRBV19 and TRBJ1-4, is DGGITQSPKYLFRKEGQNVTLSCEQNLNHDAMYWYRQDPGQGLRLIYYSQIVNDFQKGDIAEGYSVSREKKESFPLTVTSAQKNPTAFYLCASSLQGADEKLFFGSGTQLSVL.

This clone was recorded a few times. The chain couples TRBV9 to TRBJ2-1; 8 bases align to TRBD2. CDR1 is SGDLS and CDR2 is YYNGEE in the germline V gene. V lost 3 bases to trimming and J lost 6 bases; unmatched junction nucleotides: 5. The CDR3 is made up of 14 amino acids. CDR3 amino acids: CASSGGLAVNEQFF. The CDR3 DNA follows: TGTGCCAGCAGCGGTGGACTAGCCGTCAATGAGCAGTTCTTC.

This sequence joins TRBV3-1 (or the pseudogene TRBV3-2) and TRBJ2-7; tentatively, D is TRBD2 (5 bases). Germline-derived CDR1 and CDR2 are LGHDT and YNNKEL (reference sequence). V was cut by 1 base and J by 2 bases, with 9 bases left in between. The CDR3 runs 14 residues. The CDR3 region is CASSQVPGAYEQYF. DNA for the CDR3: TGTGCCAGCAGCCAAGTCCCCGGGGCCTACGAGCAGTACTTC.

The chain recombines TRBV15 with TRBJ2-1; TRBD2 aligns across 7 bases. Unmatched junction bases numbered 9, after V lost 1 base and J lost 6 bases. Germline CDR1 reads LNHNV; CDR2 reads YYDKDF (reference sequence). The CDR3 spans 16 residues. CDR3 bases: TGTGCCACCAGCAGAGGGGGAGGGACCGCCGGCAATGAGCAGTTCTTC. Its translation: CATSRGGGTAGNEQFF.

This chain links TRBV7-3 with TRBJ2-7; D might be TRBD1 (5 bases). Trimming shortened V by 9 bases and J by 3 bases, and 12 bases separated the two germline ends. The CDR3 consists of 12 residues. Germline CDR1 is SGHTA and CDR2 is FQGTGA. The DNA of the CDR3 is TGTGCCAGAGTCAGGGCCTACTACGAGCAGTACTTC. Translating it yields CARVRAYYEQYF.

This clone has just a few counts. The rearrangement joins TRBV5-1 to TRBJ2-1; 8 bases match TRBD1. V lost 0 bases, J lost 0 bases, and 11 bases stayed unmatched. CDR1 is SGHRS, CDR2 YFSETQ, per germline. This CDR3 is 19 amino acids long. The CDR3 DNA follows: TGCGCCAGCAGCTTGGGGGACAGGCACTCCGTGAACTCCTACAATGAGCAGTTCTTC. This sequence encodes CASSLGDRHSVNSYNEQFF.

The chain carries TRBV6-6 and TRBJ1-2, with 9 bases lining up with TRBD1. Trimming at V came to 5 bases and at J to 8 bases, leaving 12 bases not matched to a gene. CDR3 length equals 15 residues. Germline V gene sequence: CDR1 MNHNY, CDR2 SVGAGI (reference sequence). The CDR3: CASSPRTGESGGYTF. CDR3 sequence (DNA): TGTGCCAGCAGTCCTCGGACAGGGGAATCGGGGGGCTACACCTTC.

The rearrangement links TRBV6-6 to TRBJ1-1; D is perhaps TRBD1 (5 bases). Trimming cost V 8 bases and J 1 base, with 17 bases left between them. There are 15 residues in the CDR3. Looked up from germline, CDR1 is MNHNY and CDR2 is SVGAGI (reference sequence). The CDR3 sequence: CASLRPARENTEAFF. The DNA of the CDR3 is TGTGCCAGCCTCCGCCCCGCCAGGGAGAACACTGAAGCTTTCTTT.

The rearrangement links TRBV18 to TRBJ2-7; D possibly corresponds to TRBD2 (6 bases). CDR1 is KGHSH, CDR2 LQKENI, per germline. V shed 1 base and J shed 4 bases, with 17 bases lying between them. The CDR3 sequence is 16 residues long. The CDR3 reads CASSPRMQGGKYEQYF. CDR3 nucleotides: TGTGCCAGCTCACCACGGATGCAGGGAGGAAAGTACGAGCAGTACTTC.